This TCR beta chain originates from a study of blood T cell repertoires in COVID-19. About the study: Collection of acute and convalescent COVID-19 samples took place in the United States, Italy and Spain. PBMCs, B-cell-depleted T cells, or T cells provided the cDNA or gDNA that made up the material.

This clone has only one observation. In the authors' workflow: Reference gene primers were amplified, and this amplification served to estimate nucleated cell counts. Clones were sequenced by immunoSEQ multiplex PCR, and TCRdb holds only the in-frame ones, with some missing. V, J and clone size are those of that table, while D and trimming were read from the DNA. The table has some 100,000 clones, around nine tenths seen once. The CDR3 is made up of 15 amino acids. Germline V gene sequence: CDR1 MGHRA, CDR2 YSYEKL. Trimming removed 1 base at V and 5 bases at J, with 11 bases between. The TCR originated in a man aged 70-80 years with acute or convalescent COVID-19. V and J are TRBV4-1 and TRBJ2-2, with D tentatively TRBD2 (5 bases). Sequencing used peripheral blood. The CDR3: CASSQAWTGTGELFF. The CDR3 bases are TGCGCCAGCAGCCAAGCGTGGACGGGGACCGGGGAGCTGTTTTTT.